This T cell receptor beta chain stems from a study of cytomegalovirus exposure and HLA in healthy donors. The CDR3 runs 14 residues. In germline, CDR1 is SGHVS, CDR2 FNYEAQ. V lost 2 bases, J lost 2 bases, and 9 bases lay in between. The PCR was carried out with 60 Vbeta primers and 13 Jbeta primers. Only in-frame clones appear in the TCRdb table, and some are missing; sequencing was by immunoSEQ multiplex PCR. The repertoire holds 75,000 to 100,000 clones, roughly 80% seen once, with approximately 15% in the top ten. The receptor's source is a man aged 55 to 70 in good health and CMV-seropositive. The source material was PBMCs. The rearrangement joins TRBV7-6 to TRBJ2-5; weak D call: TRBD1 (6 bases). The CDR3: CASSLTGSQETQYF. The CDR3 DNA sequence: TGTGCCAGCAGCTTAACAGGGTCGCAAGAGACCCAGTACTTC. Looking up the rest from reference TRBV7-6 and TRBJ2-5 gives the full variable domain: GAGVSQSPRYKVTKRGQDVALRCDPISGHVSLYWYRQALGQGPEFLTYFNYEAQQDKSGLPNDRFSAERPEGSISTLTIQRTEQRDSAMYRCASSLTGSQETQYFGPGTRLLVL.